This T cell receptor (beta chain) was sequenced for a study of blood T cell repertoires in COVID-19. In the study overall: Italy, Spain and the United States were the sources of the convalescent and acute COVID-19 samples. Sources were T cells, B-cell-depleted T cells, or PBMCs; the material itself was cDNA or gDNA.

The ends were cut back, 2 bases at V and 4 bases at J, with 11 bases in the middle. This CDR3 comprises 14 residues. Germline lookup yields CDR1 SGHRS and CDR2 YFSETQ. Source study methods: Estimated nucleated cell counts came from reference gene primer amplification. Clones were sequenced by immunoSEQ multiplex PCR, and TCRdb holds only the in-frame ones, with some missing. V, J and clone size were drawn from that table, and D and trimming were deduced from the DNA. The sample shows about 240,000 clones, roughly 80% of them seen only once. Material for sequencing was peripheral blood. This clonotype was sampled from a woman aged 80 or over with acute or convalescent COVID-19. The chain couples TRBV5-1 to TRBJ2-3; TRBD1 might be the D (5 bases). The CDR3 nucleotides read TGCGCCAGCAGCTTTCAGGGTGCCCCAGATACGCAGTATTTT. Translation: CASSFQGAPDTQYF.